Detailed here is one T cell receptor beta chain. With 60 Vbeta and 13 Jbeta primers, the PCR was carried out. The protocol was immunoSEQ multiplex PCR, while the TCRdb copy is restricted to in-frame clones and leaves out a portion. The sample features some 76,000 clones, with 0.83% in its top ten. This record belongs to a study of cytomegalovirus exposure and HLA in healthy donors. Germline V CDR1 and CDR2: MGHRA, YSYEKL. V lost 1 base to trimming and J lost 1 base; unmatched junction nucleotides: 8. The CDR3 has 17 amino acids. Specimen: PBMCs. This TCR was recovered from a boy between 10 and 17 years old in good health and CMV-seronegative. The chain carries TRBV4-1 and TRBJ2-7; 9 nucleotides agree with TRBD2. The CDR3 nucleotides read TGCGCCAGCAGCCAAGTAGGTACCAGCGGGAGGTCCTACGAGCAGTACTTC. This encodes CASSQVGTSGRSYEQYF.